A single sample gave rise to the 28 T cell receptor beta chains below, sequenced in a study of response to subunit inactivated influenza vaccine. In TCRdb, the RT-PCR reads were re-called with MiXCR into one record per CDR3 protein. The data show hundreds of thousands of distinct CDR3 sequences, 14% seen once. Here the sequenced sample was PBMCs from blood, taken less than 15 days before vaccination. The receptors stem from a man aged 50 to 59 who received an inactivated influenza vaccine.

The chain joins TRBV28 to TRBJ2-2; D is unresolved. CDR3 length: 16 amino acids. The V gene lost 6 bases and the J gene lost 3 bases, with 17 bases spanning the gap. The germline V gene encodes CDR1 MDHEN and CDR2 SYDVKM. In DNA, the CDR3 is TGTGCCAGCAGCCAAAACCGGGCCAAGCACACCGGGGAGCTGTTTTTT. It codes for CASSQNRAKHTGELFF.

This chain connects TRBV12-3 or TRBV12-4 to TRBJ2-5; TRBD1 is a possible D gene (5 bases). V was pared by 5 bases and J by 1 base, with 8 bases between. This CDR3 is built from 13 residues. The CDR3 DNA follows: TGTGCCAGCAGTAAGGACACCCAAGAGACCCAGTACTTC. Its protein is CASSKDTQETQYF.

This clonotype was observed a handful of times. V and J are TRBV4-1 and TRBJ2-7; possibly TRBD2 for D (5 bases). The ends were cut back, 4 bases at V and 5 bases at J, with 18 bases in the middle. Looked up from germline, CDR1 is MGHRA and CDR2 is YSYEKL. The CDR3 consists of 15 residues. CDR3 nucleotides: TGCGCCAGCAGCCGGAGAGTCAGCGGAACGGACGAGCAGTACTTC. Amino acid sequence: CASSRRVSGTDEQYF.

This clonotype has only a few counts. The chain recombines TRBV12-3 or TRBV12-4 with TRBJ2-7; D ambiguous. The CDR3 loop spans 13 amino acids. With 3 bases removed from V and 4 bases from J, the gap between germline ends came to 10 bases. CDR3 residues: CASSFGFGYEQYF. The CDR3 DNA follows: TGTGCCAGCAGTTTTGGTTTCGGGTACGAGCAGTACTTC.

This clonotype was detected only a few times. J is TRBJ2-1 and V is TRBV5-6; tentatively, D is TRBD2 (5 bases). Trimming took 4 bases from V and 6 from J, leaving 20 bases between them. The CDR3 is 16 amino acids. Germline CDR1 reads SGHDT; CDR2 reads YYEEEE. The CDR3 loop reads CASSPSAAGLSNEQFF. CDR3 in DNA: TGTGCCAGCAGCCCCTCAGCGGCCGGGTTGAGCAATGAGCAGTTCTTC.

This chain uses TRBV7-9 with TRBJ1-5; D is possibly TRBD1 (6 bases). The CDR3 is made up of 16 amino acids. Trimming took 5 bases from V and 1 from J, leaving 15 bases between them. From germline, CDR1 is SEHNR and CDR2 FQNEAQ (reference sequence). This chain's CDR3 is CASSRSRGMSNQPQHF. The DNA for the CDR3 is TGTGCCAGCAGCAGAAGCAGGGGTATGAGCAATCAGCCCCAGCATTTT.

The rearrangement links TRBV19 to TRBJ2-3, with a tentative D call TRBD2 (7 bases). CDR1 is LNHDA and CDR2 is SQIVND in the germline V gene (reference sequence). V shed 4 bases and J shed 6 bases, with 17 bases lying between them. The CDR3 runs to 15 residues. In DNA form, the CDR3 reads TGTGCCAGTAGTAGTCGGGGGGCCCCCCGGGATACGCAGTATTTT. This codes for CASSSRGAPRDTQYF.

This clonotype came up many times. V and J are TRBV20-1 and TRBJ2-3; the D gene could be TRBD1 or TRBD2 (6 bases each). V dropped 3 bases and J dropped 2 bases, with 9 bases sitting between them. Germline assignment: CDR1 DFQATT and CDR2 SNEGSKA (reference sequence). The CDR3 spans 13 residues. Here the CDR3 reads CSARRGDTDTQYF. The CDR3 nucleotides read TGCAGTGCTAGGAGGGGGGACACAGATACGCAGTATTTT.

This clonotype was observed a handful of times. The chain recombines TRBV10-3 with TRBJ2-2; TRBD2 aligns across 8 bases. V was clipped by 5 bases and J by 1 base; unmatched bases: 6. The CDR3 is made up of 16 amino acids. The germline V gene has CDR1 ENHRY and CDR2 SYGVKD. The CDR3 DNA sequence: TGTGCCATCAGTAGACCCGGGACTAGGAACACCGGGGAGCTGTTTTTT. Protein sequence: CAISRPGTRNTGELFF.

This clonotype appeared many times. CDR3 sequence: CASSRGGGQDTQYF. CDR3 DNA sequence: TGCGCCAGCAGCCGGGGCGGGGGACAAGATACGCAGTATTTT. This chain connects TRBV5-1 to TRBJ2-3, with D perhaps TRBD2 (7 bases). Germline values: CDR1 SGHRS, CDR2 YFSETQ. V lost 4 bases to trimming and J lost 5 bases, with 14 bases between them. There are 14 residues in the CDR3.

This clonotype appeared a few times. J is TRBJ2-7 and V is TRBV11-2; 7 positions agree with TRBD1. Trimming cost V 5 bases and J 5 bases; bases outside gene matches: 6. Germline CDR1 is SGHAT and CDR2 is FQNNGV. The CDR3 loop spans 13 amino acids. The CDR3 reads CASSATGYDEQYF. CDR3 bases: TGTGCCAGCAGCGCGACAGGGTATGACGAGCAGTACTTC.

This clonotype was detected a few times. The chain uses TRBV18 and TRBJ2-1, with 7 positions matching TRBD2. With 3 bases clipped from V and 0 bases from J, the junction kept 8 bases outside the gene matches. This CDR3 has 17 amino acids. Germline values: CDR1 KGHSH, CDR2 LQKENI. The CDR3, as DNA: TGTGCCAGCTCACCCCTAGCGGTCCGTATCTCCTACAATGAGCAGTTCTTC. It specifies CASSPLAVRISYNEQFF.

This clonotype came up a few times. V gene TRBV27 combines with J gene TRBJ1-2; D is unresolved. CDR1 and CDR2 from the germline V gene are MNHEY and SMNVEV (reference sequence). The germline V and J ends were trimmed by 3 bases and 8 bases, with 13 bases remaining between them. This CDR3 contains 13 residues. The CDR3 is CASSFRSGGGYTF. DNA of the CDR3: TGTGCCAGCAGTTTTCGGAGCGGTGGAGGCTACACCTTC.

This clonotype occurred many times. The chain carries TRBV12-3 or TRBV12-4 and TRBJ2-3, with D perhaps TRBD1 or TRBD2 (5 bases each). The CDR3 sequence is 14 residues long. V shed 5 bases and J shed 3 bases, with 12 bases lying between them. CDR3: CASSRGRGTDTQYF. CDR3 coding DNA: TGTGCCAGCAGTAGGGGTAGAGGGACAGATACGCAGTATTTT.

This chain connects TRBV15 to TRBJ2-7; a possible D gene is TRBD1 (5 bases). The CDR3 is 14 residues long. CDR1 LNHNV and CDR2 YYDKDF come from the germline V gene (reference sequence). The V and J ends lost 3 bases and 4 bases respectively, with 13 bases between them. The CDR3 DNA follows: TGTGCCACCAGCAGTAGGCAGGGTATTTACGAGCAGTACTTC. Amino acids: CATSSRQGIYEQYF.

The J gene is TRBJ2-1, the V gene TRBV12-3 or TRBV12-4; TRBD2 matches at 11 bases. J gave up 6 bases and V 6 bases, and 4 bases lay outside the gene matches. The length of the CDR3 is 14 residues. For the CDR3, the DNA is TGTGCCAGCAGACCCGGGACTAGCGGCAATGAGCAGTTCTTC. This sequence encodes CASRPGTSGNEQFF.

This clonotype appeared a few times. The chain combines TRBV20-1 with TRBJ2-1; D gene ambiguous. V lost 1 base and J lost 0, with 13 bases in between. Germline CDR1 reads DFQATT; CDR2 reads SNEGSKA (reference sequence). This CDR3 is 16 amino acids long. This CDR3 reads CSARGDRFSSYNEQFF. Here the CDR3 DNA reads TGCAGTGCTAGAGGCGACCGGTTCAGCTCCTACAATGAGCAGTTCTTC.

The sample holds many counts of this clonotype. V gene TRBV5-1 combines with J gene TRBJ2-2; 11 positions match TRBD2. V shed 4 bases and J 5 bases; nucleotides not matched to a gene: 4. The V gene's germline CDR1 is SGHRS and CDR2 YFSETQ. This CDR3 is 15 amino acids long. CDR3 sequence (DNA): TGCGCCAGCAGCCCTCCTAGCGGGGGGACCGGGGAGCTGTTTTTT. This translates into CASSPPSGGTGELFF.

The V call is TRBV27, the J call TRBJ2-1; 11 nucleotides align to TRBD2. J gave up 4 bases and V 3 bases, and 2 bases lay outside the gene matches. The CDR3 is 15 residues long. In germline, CDR1 is MNHEY, CDR2 SMNVEV (reference sequence). The CDR3 sequence: CASSFRLAGYNEQFF. As DNA, the CDR3 is TGTGCCAGCAGTTTCCGACTAGCGGGGTACAATGAGCAGTTCTTC.

The genes are TRBV15 and TRBJ2-7, with 8 bases matching TRBD1. The V gene's germline CDR1 is LNHNV and CDR2 YYDKDF (reference sequence). Trimming removed 2 bases from V and 3 bases from J; junction bases left unmatched: 6. The CDR3 contains 15 residues. CDR3 nucleotides: TGTGCCACCAGCAGAAGCCGGACAGGGAGCTACGAGCAGTACTTC. This encodes CATSRSRTGSYEQYF.

This clonotype was counted a few times. The V and J genes are TRBV5-5 and TRBJ1-4; weak D call: TRBD1 (5 bases). Looked up from germline, CDR1 is SGHKS and CDR2 is YYEKEE (reference sequence). V was trimmed by 2 bases and J by 8 bases, leaving 10 bases between them. The CDR3 runs to 13 residues. CDR3 DNA sequence: TGTGCCAGCAGCTTTTCAGGGATCGAAAAACTGTTTTTT. It encodes CASSFSGIEKLFF.

This clonotype was seen once. V gene TRBV7-2 combines with J gene TRBJ1-6; unclear D gene. V was cut by 3 bases and J by 5 bases, with 14 bases left in between. The CDR3 consists of 16 residues. Looked up from germline, CDR1 is SGHTA and CDR2 is FQGNSA. CDR3 in DNA: TGTGCCAGCAGCTTCCCTTCTGGGTTACATAATTCACCCCTCCACTTT. Amino acids: CASSFPSGLHNSPLHF.

This clonotype was detected only a few times. V gene TRBV18 combines with J gene TRBJ2-1; no clear D gene. This CDR3 is 14 amino acids long. Between the trimmed V and J ends, which lost 1 base and 10 bases, there was a span of 14 bases. Germline assignment: CDR1 KGHSH and CDR2 LQKENI. Here the CDR3 DNA reads TGTGCCAGCTCACCACTTTCTACAATCGGGGAGCAGTTCTTC. It is translated as CASSPLSTIGEQFF.

The table lists this clonotype with a few counts. This rearrangement joins TRBV7-3 to TRBJ2-1; 8 bases agree with TRBD2. This CDR3 contains 16 residues. CDR1 and CDR2 from the germline V gene are SGHTA and FQGTGA. The CDR3 reads CACSLRAGTSFNEQFF. CDR3 nucleotide sequence: TGTGCATGCAGCTTAAGGGCCGGGACTAGTTTCAATGAGCAGTTCTTC.

In this sample, this clonotype turned up a few times. The chain recombines TRBV6-5 with TRBJ1-6; 7 bases agree with TRBD1. The CDR3 loop spans 16 amino acids. The V and J ends lost 2 bases and 6 bases, in that order; junction bases with no gene match: 7. CDR1 is MNHEY and CDR2 is SVGAGI in the germline V gene. CDR3 in DNA: TGTGCCAGCAGTTACACCGGGACAGCTTCTAATTCACCCCTCCACTTT. Amino acid sequence: CASSYTGTASNSPLHF.

This clonotype was seen only a few times. The gene calls are TRBV7-2 and TRBJ2-3; D not resolved. Germline V CDR1 and CDR2: SGHTA, FQGNSA. Deletions cut 5 bases from V and 4 bases from J, with 16 bases between. The CDR3 runs 15 residues. CDR3: CASSPTGTVADTQYF. CDR3 coding DNA: TGTGCCAGCAGCCCAACCGGTACAGTGGCAGATACGCAGTATTTT.

The CDR3 DNA is TGTGCCAGCAGCGCCGGGACAGGGTGGCCCTATGGCTACACCTTC. This gives the protein CASSAGTGWPYGYTF. V and J are TRBV9 and TRBJ1-2, with 9 bases that match TRBD1. The germline CDR1 and CDR2 sequences are SGDLS and YYNGEE. The CDR3 has 15 amino acids. V was clipped by 3 bases and J by 4 bases; unmatched bases: 7.

Points on this clonotype: An end of the junction does not agree with germline; a read error may underlie this. The chain recombines TRBV18 with TRBJ2-7, with D possibly being TRBD1 (6 bases). Germline CDR1 and CDR2: KGHSH and LQKENI. The CDR3 is made up of 15 amino acids. CDR3 DNA sequence: TGTGCCACCTCACCCCTCCAACAGGGCGGGTACGAGCAGTACTTC. Amino acid sequence: CATSPLQQGGYEQYF.